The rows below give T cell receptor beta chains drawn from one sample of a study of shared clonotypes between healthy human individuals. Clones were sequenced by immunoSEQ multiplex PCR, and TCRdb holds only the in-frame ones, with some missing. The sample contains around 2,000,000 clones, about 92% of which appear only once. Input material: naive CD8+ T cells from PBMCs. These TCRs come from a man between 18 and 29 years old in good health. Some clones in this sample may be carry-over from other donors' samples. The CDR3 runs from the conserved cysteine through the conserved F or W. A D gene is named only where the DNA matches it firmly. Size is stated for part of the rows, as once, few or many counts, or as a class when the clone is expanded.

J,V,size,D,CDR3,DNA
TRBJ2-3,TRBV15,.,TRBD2,CATSTNLGRGVPDTQYF,TGTGCCACCAGCACCAACCTCGGGCGGGGGGTCCCAGATACGCAGTATTTT
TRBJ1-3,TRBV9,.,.,CASSPGLTSSGNTIYF,TGTGCCAGCAGCCCGGGACTTACGAGCTCTGGAAACACCATATATTTT
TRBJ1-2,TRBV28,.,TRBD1,CASSFRTGGANYGYTF,TGTGCCAGCAGTTTTAGGACAGGGGGCGCTAACTATGGCTACACCTTC
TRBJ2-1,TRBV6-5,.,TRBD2,CASSYSSGTYNEQFF,TGTGCCAGCAGTTATTCTAGCGGAACCTACAATGAGCAGTTCTTC
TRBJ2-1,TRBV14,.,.,CASSQGFGPPGDNEQFF,TGTGCCAGCAGCCAAGGCTTTGGTCCTCCTGGGGACAATGAGCAGTTCTTC
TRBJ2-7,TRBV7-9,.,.,CASSPPGLGSYEQYF,TGTGCCAGCAGCCCGCCCGGACTTGGCTCCTACGAGCAGTACTTC
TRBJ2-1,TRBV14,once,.,CASSQDPTYYNEQFF,TGTGCCAGCAGCCAAGATCCAACCTACTACAATGAGCAGTTCTTC
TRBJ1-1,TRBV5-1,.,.,CASSFDRMNTEAFF,TGCGCCAGCAGCTTCGACAGGATGAACACTGAAGCTTTCTTT
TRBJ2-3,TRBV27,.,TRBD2,CASSSRRAGGPTDTQYF,TGTGCCAGCAGTTCCCGCCGAGCGGGAGGGCCTACAGATACGCAGTATTTT
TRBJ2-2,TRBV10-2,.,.,CATALRGGVVGELFF,TGCGCCACCGCCTTGAGGGGCGGGGTTGTCGGGGAGCTGTTTTTT
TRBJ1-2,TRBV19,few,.,CASSIGPKNGYTF,TGTGCCAGTAGTATAGGCCCTAAGAATGGCTACACCTTC
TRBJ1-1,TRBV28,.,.,CASSLVQRMNTEAFF,TGTGCCAGCAGTTTAGTGCAGCGGATGAACACTGAAGCTTTCTTT
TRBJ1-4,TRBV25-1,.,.,CASSEYPQDSSNEKLFF,TGTGCCAGCAGTGAATATCCACAGGATAGCTCAAATGAAAAACTGTTTTTT
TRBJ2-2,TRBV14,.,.,CASSQGYALLNTGELFF,TGTGCCAGCAGCCAAGGCTACGCGTTACTTAACACCGGGGAGCTGTTTTTT
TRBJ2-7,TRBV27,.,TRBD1,CASSTALARDSYEQYF,TGTGCCAGCAGTACTGCCCTAGCCCGGGACAGCTACGAGCAGTACTTC
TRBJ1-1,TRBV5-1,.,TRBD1,CASSSRGEAFF,TGCGCCAGCAGCTCCAGGGGGGAAGCTTTCTTT
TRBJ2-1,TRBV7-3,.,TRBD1,CASSTGVAYNEQFF,TGTGCCAGCAGCACAGGGGTTGCCTACAATGAGCAGTTCTTC